This is a list of T cell receptor beta chains from one sample in a study of blood T cell repertoires in COVID-19. TCRdb's copy holds only in-frame clones and misses some; the assay was immunoSEQ multiplex PCR. The profile shows a few hundred thousand clones, roughly 80% of them singletons. Material: peripheral blood. These receptors originate from a man at least 80 years old with acute or convalescent COVID-19. Both conserved end residues are part of each CDR3. A D gene is named only where the DNA matches it firmly. Only part of the rows carry a size: once, few, many, or a class if the clone is expanded.

d_gene	j_gene	v_gene	abundance	CDR3nt	CDR3aa
TRBD1	TRBJ2-4	TRBV7-4	.	TGTGCCAGCAGCGCCCTTAGGAAGACAGGGCCCAAAAACATTCAGTACTTC	CASSALRKTGPKNIQYF
TRBD1	TRBJ2-7	TRBV18	.	TGTGCCAGCTCACCTCTTAGACAGGGGGGGTCCTACGAGCAGTACTTC	CASSPLRQGGSYEQYF
TRBD1	TRBJ2-2	TRBV5-1	once	TGCGCCAGCAGCTTGGTACAGGGGAGCACCGGGGAGCTGTTTTTT	CASSLVQGSTGELFF
.	TRBJ1-5	TRBV12-3/TRBV12-4	.	TGTGCCAGCAGTATTGGAGTTAAGGTCCAGCATTTT	CASSIGVKVQHF
.	TRBJ2-7	TRBV18	.	TGTGCCAGCTCAGGGACTGGGAATTCCTACGAGCAGTACTTC	CASSGTGNSYEQYF
.	TRBJ1-4	TRBV6-5	.	TGTGCCAGCAGGAGACAAACTAATGAAAAACTGTTTTTT	CASRRQTNEKLFF
TRBD2	TRBJ2-2	TRBV3-1/TRBV3-2	.	TGTGCCAGCAGGCGGGGACTAGCGGTGAACACCGGGGAGCTGTTTTTT	CASRRGLAVNTGELFF
TRBD2	TRBJ2-1	TRBV11-3	.	TGTGCCAGCAGCTTAGATTATAAGCGGGACGCTGAGCAGTTCTTC	CASSLDYKRDAEQFF
.	TRBJ1-3	TRBV7-9	.	TGTGCCAGCAGCTTGAGGCAGGGAAACACCATATATTTT	CASSLRQGNTIYF
.	TRBJ2-2	TRBV27	.	TGTGCCAGCGTCGCCCGAGTCACCGGGGAGCTGTTTTTT	CASVARVTGELFF
.	TRBJ2-7	TRBV12-2	.	TGTGCAAGTCGCTTAGGACCCCCGGGGTTCGGGGCCTACGAGCAGTACTTC	CASRLGPPGFGAYEQYF
TRBD1	TRBJ1-1	TRBV7-8	.	TGTGCCAGCAGCTTACAGGGGGCCCTGAACACTGAAGCTTTCTTT	CASSLQGALNTEAFF
TRBD2	TRBJ2-5	TRBV30	.	TGTGCCTGGGACGGGGGGTTGGAGACCCAGTACTTC	CAWDGGLETQYF
TRBD1	TRBJ2-7	TRBV5-6	.	TGTGCCAGCAGCTTATTCCCAGGGGGCTTCTCCTACGAGCAGTACTTC	CASSLFPGGFSYEQYF
.	TRBJ2-7	TRBV11-2	.	TGTGCCAGCAGCCCTCAGACAGGCCTCTACGAGCAGTACTTC	CASSPQTGLYEQYF
.	TRBJ1-5	TRBV7-6	.	TGTGCCAGCAGCCGAACGGACAGACTGAATCAGCCCCAGCATTTT	CASSRTDRLNQPQHF
TRBD2	TRBJ2-2	TRBV7-9	once	TGTGCCAGCAGCTCACTAGCGGGGGCCCAGCGCGGGGAGCTGTTTTTT	CASSSLAGAQRGELFF
.	TRBJ1-6	TRBV7-8	.	TGTGCCAGCAGGGATACGTGGGCCTCTTATAATTCACCCCTCCACTTT	CASRDTWASYNSPLHF
.	TRBJ2-2	TRBV18	.	TGTGCCAGCTCACCACCGGGAGGGGGATTCGGCACCGGGGAGCTGTTTTTT	CASSPPGGGFGTGELFF
.	TRBJ1-5	TRBV5-1	.	TGCGCCAGCAGCTTGGGGGGACTGCATTCCAATCAGCCCCAGCATTTT	CASSLGGLHSNQPQHF
TRBD1	TRBJ2-7	TRBV19	.	TGTGCCAGTAGTCGGGTCCCCGGACAGGGACGTTCCTACGAGCAGTACTTC	CASSRVPGQGRSYEQYF
TRBD2	TRBJ2-5	TRBV6-5	.	TGTGCCAGCAGTTCCCGAGCGGGGGGTGCGGAGACCCAGTACTTC	CASSSRAGGAETQYF
.	TRBJ2-7	TRBV5-1	.	TGCGCCAGCAGCTTATCCAGGGGGGTCTACGAGCAGTACTTC	CASSLSRGVYEQYF
.	TRBJ1-4	TRBV6-5	.	TGTGCCAGCAGCACCAGGGGATTGAATGAAAAACTGTTTTTT	CASSTRGLNEKLFF
.	TRBJ1-4	TRBV18	.	TGTGCCAGCTCACTGCAGGCAACTAATGAAAAACTGTTTTTT	CASSLQATNEKLFF
TRBD1	TRBJ2-7	TRBV4-1	few	TGCGCCAGCAGCCAACCAGGGGGTTTGATCGAGCAGTACTTC	CASSQPGGLIEQYF
TRBD2	TRBJ2-7	TRBV7-2	.	TGTGCCAGCAGCTCCGGGGGGGCCTACGAGCAGTACTTC	CASSSGGAYEQYF
TRBD1	TRBJ2-1	TRBV2	.	TGTGCCAGCAGCGACAGGGGGCTGGGGGGAAATGAGCAGTTCTTC	CASSDRGLGGNEQFF
.	TRBJ2-7	TRBV6-6	.	TGTGCCAGCAGCCCCTGGGGCTGCGAGCAGTACTTC	CASSPWGCEQYF
TRBD1	TRBJ1-1	TRBV7-9	.	TGTGCCAGCAGCCTCCGACAGGGGCCGAACACTGAAGCTTTCTTT	CASSLRQGPNTEAFF
.	TRBJ2-2	TRBV19	.	TGTGCCAGTAGTAAGGGCGGGCTGCGGGAGCTGTTTTTT	CASSKGGLRELFF
.	TRBJ1-5	TRBV6-5	.	TGTGCCAGCACCCGGGTTACGACAGCCGGACAGCCCCAGCATTTT	CASTRVTTAGQPQHF
.	TRBJ1-4	TRBV19	.	TGTGCCAGTAGTCTCAGGGGTGCAACTAATGAAAAACTGTTTTTT	CASSLRGATNEKLFF
TRBD1	TRBJ1-5	TRBV2	.	TGTGCCAGCAGTGAGGAGGGGGCGAAGAATCAGCCCCAACATTTT	CASSEEGAKNQPQHF
TRBD1	TRBJ1-2	TRBV27	.	TGTGCCAGCAGTTTGCGGACAGGGGGTGGGTTCTATGGCTACACCTTC	CASSLRTGGGFYGYTF
.	TRBJ1-1	TRBV4-2	.	TGTGCCAGCAGCCAAGAATACAGTAACACTGAAGCTTTCTTT	CASSQEYSNTEAFF
TRBD1	TRBJ2-7	TRBV28	.	TGTGCCAGCAGCTCAGCCGGGACAGGGGTTTACTCCTACGAGCAGTACTTC	CASSSAGTGVYSYEQYF
.	TRBJ1-3	TRBV4-1	.	TGCGCCAGCAGCCAAGATGCGGGGAGCGGAAACACCATATATTTT	CASSQDAGSGNTIYF
.	TRBJ2-7	TRBV7-2	.	TGTGCCAGCAGCCGGGAGCCGTTCTTCTCCTACGAGCAGTACTTC	CASSREPFFSYEQYF
TRBD1	TRBJ1-1	TRBV5-1	.	TGCGCCAGCAGCTTCCAACCGGGACAGGGGCGGGCTGAAGCTTTCTTT	CASSFQPGQGRAEAFF
.	TRBJ1-2	TRBV19	.	TGTGCCAGTGGGCGAGCTGGCTACACCTTC	CASGRAGYTF
.	TRBJ1-3	TRBV6-5	.	TGTGCCAGCACCTCGGGAAACACCATATATTTT	CASTSGNTIYF
TRBD1	TRBJ2-2	TRBV5-1	.	TGCGCCAGCAGCCAGGGACAGGGATACACCGGGGAGCTGTTTTTT	CASSQGQGYTGELFF
TRBD2	TRBJ2-7	TRBV6-1	.	TGTGCCAGCAGTGCTAGGGGTAGCGGGGGCTCCTACGAGCAGTACTTC	CASSARGSGGSYEQYF
TRBD2	TRBJ2-1	TRBV9	few	TGTGCCAGCAGTGTTACCGGGACTAGGGGCAATGAGCAGTTCTTC	CASSVTGTRGNEQFF
.	TRBJ2-7	TRBV21-1	.	TGTGCCAGCGCCGGGACTAGGTTGGTGGACGAGCAGTACTTC	CASAGTRLVDEQYF
TRBD1	TRBJ2-5	TRBV5-1	.	TGCGCCAGCAGTCCGGGACAGGGAGGCAAGACCCAGTACTTC	CASSPGQGGKTQYF
.	TRBJ1-2	TRBV28	.	TGTGCCAGCAGTCTAAAACGCTATGGCTACACCTTC	CASSLKRYGYTF
.	TRBJ2-1	TRBV10-3	.	TGTGCCATCAGCCCCGGCTCCTACAATGAGCAGTTCTTC	CAISPGSYNEQFF
.	TRBJ1-5	TRBV6-5	once	TGTGCCAGCAAGCAGGCGCACCCGGCTATGCAGCCCCAGCATTTT	CASKQAHPAMQPQHF
.	TRBJ2-2	TRBV21-1	.	TGTGCCAGCGAGTTCCGGGACACCTCGAACACCGGGGAGCTGTTTTTT	CASEFRDTSNTGELFF
TRBD2	TRBJ2-3	TRBV6-2/TRBV6-3	.	TGTGCCAGCAGTCTTCTGACTAGCGGGGGGACTAGCACAGATACGCAGTATTTT	CASSLLTSGGTSTDTQYF
TRBD1	TRBJ2-7	TRBV3-1/TRBV3-2	.	TGTGCCAGCAGCCAAGATTTAGGGACAGCAATCTACGAGCAGTACTTC	CASSQDLGTAIYEQYF
.	TRBJ1-1	TRBV20-1	few	TGCAGTGCTAGTCCCAGGATGAACACTGAAGCTTTCTTT	CSASPRMNTEAFF
TRBD1	TRBJ2-1	TRBV20-1	.	TGCAGTGCTAGTGTCTTACGTGGACAGGGGGCCAATGAGCAGTTCTTC	CSASVLRGQGANEQFF
.	TRBJ2-1	TRBV21-1	.	TGTGCCAGCAGCCAAGGGGAGTGGTACAATGAGCAGTTCTTC	CASSQGEWYNEQFF
.	TRBJ2-1	TRBV27	.	TGTGCCAGCAGTGTGAGGCGGAGCTCCTACAATGAGCAGTTCTTC	CASSVRRSSYNEQFF